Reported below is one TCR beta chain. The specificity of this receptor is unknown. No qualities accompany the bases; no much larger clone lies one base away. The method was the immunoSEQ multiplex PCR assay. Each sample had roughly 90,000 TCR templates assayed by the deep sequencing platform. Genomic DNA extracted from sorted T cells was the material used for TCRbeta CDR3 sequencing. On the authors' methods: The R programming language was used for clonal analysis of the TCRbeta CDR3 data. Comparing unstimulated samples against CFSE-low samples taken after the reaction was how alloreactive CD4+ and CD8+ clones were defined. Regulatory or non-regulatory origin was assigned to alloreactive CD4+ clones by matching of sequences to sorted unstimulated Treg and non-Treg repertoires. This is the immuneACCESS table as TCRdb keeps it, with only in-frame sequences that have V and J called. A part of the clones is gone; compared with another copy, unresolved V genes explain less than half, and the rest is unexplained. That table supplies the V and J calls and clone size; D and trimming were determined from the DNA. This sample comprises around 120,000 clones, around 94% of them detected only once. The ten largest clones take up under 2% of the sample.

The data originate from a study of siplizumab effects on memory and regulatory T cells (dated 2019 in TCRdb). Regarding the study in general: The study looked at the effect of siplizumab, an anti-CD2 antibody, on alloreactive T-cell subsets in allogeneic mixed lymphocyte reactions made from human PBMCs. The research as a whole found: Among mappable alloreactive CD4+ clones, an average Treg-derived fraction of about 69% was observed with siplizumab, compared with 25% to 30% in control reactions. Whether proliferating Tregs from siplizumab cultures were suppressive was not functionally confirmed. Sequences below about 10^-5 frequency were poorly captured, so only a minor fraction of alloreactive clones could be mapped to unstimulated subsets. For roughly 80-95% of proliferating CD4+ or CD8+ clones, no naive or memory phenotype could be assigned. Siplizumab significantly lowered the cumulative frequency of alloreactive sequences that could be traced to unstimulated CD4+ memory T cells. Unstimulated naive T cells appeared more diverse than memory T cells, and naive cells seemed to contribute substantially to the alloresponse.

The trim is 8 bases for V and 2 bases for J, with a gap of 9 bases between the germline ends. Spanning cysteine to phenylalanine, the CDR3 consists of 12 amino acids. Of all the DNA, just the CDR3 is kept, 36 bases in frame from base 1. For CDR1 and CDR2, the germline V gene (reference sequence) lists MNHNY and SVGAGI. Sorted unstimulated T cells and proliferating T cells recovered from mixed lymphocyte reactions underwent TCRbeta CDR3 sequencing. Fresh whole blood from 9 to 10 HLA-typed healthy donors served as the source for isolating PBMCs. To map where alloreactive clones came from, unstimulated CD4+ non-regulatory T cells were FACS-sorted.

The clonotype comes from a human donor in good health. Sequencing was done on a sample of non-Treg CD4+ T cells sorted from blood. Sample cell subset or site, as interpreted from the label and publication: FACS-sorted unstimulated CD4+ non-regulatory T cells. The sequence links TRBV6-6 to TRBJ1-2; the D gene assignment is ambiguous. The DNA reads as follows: TGTGCCAGCTGGGGATCGAACTATGGCTACACCTTC. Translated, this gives CASWGSNYGYTF.